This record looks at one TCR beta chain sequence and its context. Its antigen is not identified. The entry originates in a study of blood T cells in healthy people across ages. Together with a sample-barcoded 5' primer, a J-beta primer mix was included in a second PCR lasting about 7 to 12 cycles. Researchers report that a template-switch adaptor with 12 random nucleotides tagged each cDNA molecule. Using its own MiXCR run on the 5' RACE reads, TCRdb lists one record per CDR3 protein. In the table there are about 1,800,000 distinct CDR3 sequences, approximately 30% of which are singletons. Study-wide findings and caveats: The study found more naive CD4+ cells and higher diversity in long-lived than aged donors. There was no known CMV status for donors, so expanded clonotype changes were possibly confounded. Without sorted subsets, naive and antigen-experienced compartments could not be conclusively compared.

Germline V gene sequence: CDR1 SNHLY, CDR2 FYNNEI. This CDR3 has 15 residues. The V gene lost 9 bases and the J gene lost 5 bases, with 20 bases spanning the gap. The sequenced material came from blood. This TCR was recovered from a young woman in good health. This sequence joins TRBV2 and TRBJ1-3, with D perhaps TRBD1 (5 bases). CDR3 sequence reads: CASTARREVRNTIYF. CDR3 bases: TGTGCCAGTACGGCTCGCAGGGAGGTCAGAAACACCATATATTTT.